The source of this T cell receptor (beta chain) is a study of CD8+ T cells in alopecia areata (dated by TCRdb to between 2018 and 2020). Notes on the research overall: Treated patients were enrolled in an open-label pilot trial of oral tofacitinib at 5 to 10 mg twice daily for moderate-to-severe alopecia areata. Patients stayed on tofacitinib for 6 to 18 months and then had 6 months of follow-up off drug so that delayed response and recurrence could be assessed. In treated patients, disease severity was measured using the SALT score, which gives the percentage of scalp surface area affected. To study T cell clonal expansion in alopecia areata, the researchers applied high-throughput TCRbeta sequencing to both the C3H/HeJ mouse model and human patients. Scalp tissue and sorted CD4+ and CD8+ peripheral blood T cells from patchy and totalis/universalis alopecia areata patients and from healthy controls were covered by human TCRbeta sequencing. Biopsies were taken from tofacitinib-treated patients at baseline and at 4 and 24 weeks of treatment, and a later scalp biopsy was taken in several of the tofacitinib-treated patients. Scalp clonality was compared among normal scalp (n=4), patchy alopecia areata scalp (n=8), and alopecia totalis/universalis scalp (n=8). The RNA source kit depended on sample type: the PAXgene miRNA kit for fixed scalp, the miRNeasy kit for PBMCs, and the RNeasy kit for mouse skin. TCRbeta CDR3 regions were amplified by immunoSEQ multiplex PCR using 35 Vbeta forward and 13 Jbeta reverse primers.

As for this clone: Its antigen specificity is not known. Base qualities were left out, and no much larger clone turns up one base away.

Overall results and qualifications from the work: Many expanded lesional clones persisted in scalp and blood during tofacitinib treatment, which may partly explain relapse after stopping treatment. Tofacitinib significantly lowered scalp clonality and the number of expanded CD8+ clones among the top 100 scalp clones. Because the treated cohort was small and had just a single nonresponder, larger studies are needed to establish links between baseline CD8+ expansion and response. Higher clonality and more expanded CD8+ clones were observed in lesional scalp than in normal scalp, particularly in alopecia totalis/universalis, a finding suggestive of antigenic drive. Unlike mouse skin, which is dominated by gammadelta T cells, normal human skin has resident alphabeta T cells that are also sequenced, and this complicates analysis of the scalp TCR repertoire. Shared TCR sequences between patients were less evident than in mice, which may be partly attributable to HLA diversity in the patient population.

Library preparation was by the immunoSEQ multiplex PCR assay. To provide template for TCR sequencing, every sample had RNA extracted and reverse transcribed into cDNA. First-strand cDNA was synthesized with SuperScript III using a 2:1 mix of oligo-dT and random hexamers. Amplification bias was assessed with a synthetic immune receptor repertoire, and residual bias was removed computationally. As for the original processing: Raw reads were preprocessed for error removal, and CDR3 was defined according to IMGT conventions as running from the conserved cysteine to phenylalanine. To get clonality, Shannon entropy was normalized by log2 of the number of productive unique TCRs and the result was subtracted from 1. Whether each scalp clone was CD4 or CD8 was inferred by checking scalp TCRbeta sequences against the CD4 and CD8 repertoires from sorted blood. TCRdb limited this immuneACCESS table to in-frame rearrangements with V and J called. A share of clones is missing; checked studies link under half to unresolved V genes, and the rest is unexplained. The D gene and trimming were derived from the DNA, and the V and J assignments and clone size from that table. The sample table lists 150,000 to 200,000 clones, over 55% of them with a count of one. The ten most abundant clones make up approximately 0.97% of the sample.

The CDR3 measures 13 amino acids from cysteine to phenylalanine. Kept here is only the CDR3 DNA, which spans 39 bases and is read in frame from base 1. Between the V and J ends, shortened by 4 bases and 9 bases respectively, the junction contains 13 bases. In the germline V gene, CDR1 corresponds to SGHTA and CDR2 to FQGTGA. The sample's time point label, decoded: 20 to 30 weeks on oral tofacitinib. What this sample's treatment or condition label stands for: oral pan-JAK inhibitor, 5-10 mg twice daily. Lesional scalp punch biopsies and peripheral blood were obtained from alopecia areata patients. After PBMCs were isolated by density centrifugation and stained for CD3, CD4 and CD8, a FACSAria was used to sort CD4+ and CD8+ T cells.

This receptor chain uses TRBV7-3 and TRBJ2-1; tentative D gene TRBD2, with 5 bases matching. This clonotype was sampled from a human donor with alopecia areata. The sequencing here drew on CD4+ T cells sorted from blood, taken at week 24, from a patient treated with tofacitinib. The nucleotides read TGTGCCAGCAGCTACACAACTAGTTCTGAGCAGTTCTTC. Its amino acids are CASSYTTSSEQFF. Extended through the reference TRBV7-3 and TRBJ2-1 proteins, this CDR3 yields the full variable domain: GAGVSQTPSNKVTEKGKYVELRCDPISGHTALYWYRQSLGQGPEFLIYFQGTGAADDSGLPNDRFFAVRPEGSVSTLKIQRTERGDSAVYLCASSYTTSSEQFFGPGTRLTVL.